The clone carrying this TCR beta chain was recorded a few times. This record belongs to a study of patients and donors after allogeneic stem cell transplantation. TCRdb itself ran the RT-PCR reads through MiXCR, one entry per CDR3 protein. The sample includes approximately 200,000 distinct CDR3 sequences, 41% seen only once; the top ten take 33%. This sequence was found in a human donor who was either an allogeneic HSCT recipient or a stem cell or donor lymphocyte infusion donor (not recorded which). It is not recorded whose cells these are; they may come from a transplant donor. The specimen was blood, either unsorted or a sorted T cell fraction (not recorded which).

The CDR3 nucleotides read TGTGCCAGCAGTTACGTTGGGACAGGTGCTTCTGAAGCTTTCTTT. Its protein is CASSYVGTGASEAFF. J is TRBJ1-1 and V is TRBV6-6; 8 bases match TRBD1. Germline CDR1 and CDR2: MNHNY and SVGAGI (reference sequence). The CDR3 has 15 amino acids. V shed 2 bases and J 6 bases; nucleotides not matched to a gene: 8.